The TCR beta chain under discussion was sequenced for a study of cytomegalovirus exposure and HLA in healthy donors. Study as a whole: An earlier analysis found roughly 100 million unique TCR beta sequences from 200 million or so T cells.

This clone has a single count. Its antigen is not identified. Healthy donors of bone marrow made up the group. It was with 60 Vbeta and 13 Jbeta primers that the PCR ran. The data were produced by immunoSEQ multiplex PCR, yet TCRdb's version contains in-frame clones alone and is incomplete. Among roughly 110,000 clones listed, over 60% were seen once. Per the germline V gene, CDR1 is SNHLY and CDR2 is FYNNEI. V was shortened by 7 bases and J by 0 bases, with 14 bases between the two germline ends. CDR3 length: 15 residues. The study, taken as a whole, reports: Sequences of the TCR beta chain were said to predict the HLA-A and HLA-B alleles of most subjects accurately. V- and J-gene trimming in TCR beta was tied to a missense DCLRE1C variant by an analysis performed later.

Material for sequencing was PBMCs. The chain combines TRBV2 with TRBJ2-3, with D possibly TRBD1 on 6 matching bases. The clonotype was recovered from a woman between 18 and 29 years old in good health and CMV-seropositive. CDR3 sequence (DNA): TGTGCCAGCACGTGGACAGTTACTAGCACAGATACGCAGTATTTT. Encoded protein: CASTWTVTSTDTQYF.